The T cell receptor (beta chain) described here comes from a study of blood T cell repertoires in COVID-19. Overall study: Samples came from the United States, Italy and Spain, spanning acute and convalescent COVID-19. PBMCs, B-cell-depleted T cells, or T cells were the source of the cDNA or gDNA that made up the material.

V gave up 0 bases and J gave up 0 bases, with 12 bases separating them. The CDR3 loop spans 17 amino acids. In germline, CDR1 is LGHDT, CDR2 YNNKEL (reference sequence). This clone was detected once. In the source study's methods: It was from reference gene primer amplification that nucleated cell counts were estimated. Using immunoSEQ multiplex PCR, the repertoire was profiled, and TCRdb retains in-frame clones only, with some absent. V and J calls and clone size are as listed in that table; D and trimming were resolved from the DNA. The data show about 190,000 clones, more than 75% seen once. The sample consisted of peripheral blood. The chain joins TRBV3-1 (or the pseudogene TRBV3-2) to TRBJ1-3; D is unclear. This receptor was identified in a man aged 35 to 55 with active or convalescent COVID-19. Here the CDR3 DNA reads TGTGCCAGCAGCCAAGATCTTAACCCGGGCTCTGGAAACACCATATATTTT. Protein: CASSQDLNPGSGNTIYF.